This T cell receptor (beta chain) was identified in a study of blood T cell repertoires in COVID-19. Germline CDR1 reads SGHTA; CDR2 reads FQGTGA. V dropped 2 bases and J dropped 0 bases, with 8 bases sitting between them. The CDR3 covers 15 residues. Authors' methods: Reference gene primers were amplified, and this amplification served to estimate nucleated cell counts. The assay was immunoSEQ multiplex PCR, and TCRdb's table has in-frame clones only and misses some. The V and J calls and clone size were taken over from that table, and D and trimming were inferred from the DNA. The sample includes about 290,000 clones, about 82% of them seen just once.

The sequence derives from a woman aged 50 to 60 with active or convalescent COVID-19. Sequencing used peripheral blood. The V and J genes are TRBV7-3 and TRBJ2-1; D is perhaps TRBD2 (5 bases). CDR3 in DNA: TGTGCCAGCAGCTTAGTCGGGGACTCCTACAATGAGCAGTTCTTC. This sequence encodes CASSLVGDSYNEQFF.